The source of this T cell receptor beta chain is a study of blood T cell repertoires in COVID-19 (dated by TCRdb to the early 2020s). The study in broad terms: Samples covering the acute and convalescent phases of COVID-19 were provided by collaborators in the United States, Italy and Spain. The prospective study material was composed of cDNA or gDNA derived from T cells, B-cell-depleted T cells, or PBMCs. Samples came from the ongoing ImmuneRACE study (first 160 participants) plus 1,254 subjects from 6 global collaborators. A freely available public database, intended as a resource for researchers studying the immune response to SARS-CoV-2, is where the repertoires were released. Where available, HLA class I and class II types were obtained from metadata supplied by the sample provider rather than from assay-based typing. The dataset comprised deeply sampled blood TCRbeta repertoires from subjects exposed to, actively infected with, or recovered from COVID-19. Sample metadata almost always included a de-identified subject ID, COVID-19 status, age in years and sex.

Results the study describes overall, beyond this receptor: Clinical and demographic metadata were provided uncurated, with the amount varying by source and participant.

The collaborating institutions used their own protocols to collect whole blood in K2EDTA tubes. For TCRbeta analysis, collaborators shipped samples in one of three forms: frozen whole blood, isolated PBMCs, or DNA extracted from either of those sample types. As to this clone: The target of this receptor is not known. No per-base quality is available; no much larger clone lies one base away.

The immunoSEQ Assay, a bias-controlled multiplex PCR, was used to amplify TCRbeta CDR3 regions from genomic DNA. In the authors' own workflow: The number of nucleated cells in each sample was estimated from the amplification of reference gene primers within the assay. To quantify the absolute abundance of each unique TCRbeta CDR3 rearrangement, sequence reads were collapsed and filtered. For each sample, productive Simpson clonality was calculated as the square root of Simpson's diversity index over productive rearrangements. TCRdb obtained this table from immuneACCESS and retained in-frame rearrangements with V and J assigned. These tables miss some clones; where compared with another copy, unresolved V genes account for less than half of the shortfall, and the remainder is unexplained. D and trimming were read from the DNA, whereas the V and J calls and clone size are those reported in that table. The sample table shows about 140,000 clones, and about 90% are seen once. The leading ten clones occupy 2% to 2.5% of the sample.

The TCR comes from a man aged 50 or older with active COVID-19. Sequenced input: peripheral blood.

The CDR3 reads CASSELSMNTEAFF. The DNA reads TGTGCCAGCAGTGAACTAAGCATGAACACTGAAGCTTTCTTT. The chain is encoded by TRBV6-1 joined to TRBJ1-1; the D gene assignment is ambiguous. CDR1 and CDR2, per the germline V gene, are MNHNS and SASEGT. Between the V and J ends, shortened by 2 bases and 0 bases respectively, the junction contains 7 bases. Taken from cysteine to phenylalanine, the CDR3 has 14 residues. The only DNA kept is the CDR3, 42 bases in frame from the first base.